The 22 T cell receptor beta chains below come from one sample, sequenced in a study of Ad26.COV2.S vaccination and SARS-CoV-2 variants (dated by TCRdb to the early 2020s). The sample's time point label is to be understood as: individuals recovered from natural SARS-CoV-2 infection. Libraries were made using the immunoSEQ multiplex PCR assay. The source is immuneACCESS, and TCRdb retained only in-frame sequences with V and J called. Part of the clones is not carried over; for the studies checked, unresolved V genes explain less than half of this, and the remainder is unexplained. The sample table holds about 350,000 clones, of which roughly nine tenths were seen once. Together, the top ten hold 3% to 4% of the sample. Sequenced here: peripheral blood, sampled after recovery from COVID-19. The receptors were gathered from a human donor who had recovered from COVID-19.

This rearrangement joins TRBV6-2 or TRBV6-3 to TRBJ1-2, with D unclear. Between the trimmed V and J ends, which lost 4 bases and 4 bases, there was a span of 19 bases. The CDR3 runs 16 residues. Looked up from germline, CDR1 is MNHEY and CDR2 is SVGEGT. The CDR3 here is CASSSLAVSSFYGYTF. The DNA for the CDR3 is TGTGCCAGCAGTTCTCTCGCCGTTTCGTCTTTCTATGGCTACACCTTC.

V gene TRBV5-1 combines with J gene TRBJ2-7; TRBD1 agrees at 10 bases. J gave up 1 base and V 0 bases, and 1 base lay outside the gene matches. The CDR3 has 15 amino acids. The germline CDR1 and CDR2 sequences are SGHRS and YFSETQ. The CDR3 coding sequence is TGCGCCAGCAGCTTGGGACAGGGGGCTTCCTACGAGCAGTACTTC. Protein: CASSLGQGASYEQYF.

The CDR3 coding sequence is TGTGCCAGCAGCTTAGGTCTTGGGGACCCCTGGGAGGCGCAGTATTTT. Its translation: CASSLGLGDPWEAQYF. The V and J genes are TRBV7-8 and TRBJ2-3, with a weak D call TRBD2 (6 bases). Trimming removed 1 base from V and 10 bases from J, with 21 bases in between. The CDR3 spans 16 residues. Germline V gene data show CDR1 as SGHVS and CDR2 as FQNEAQ.

In its sample, this clone was seen once. The genes are TRBV7-9 and TRBJ1-2; no definite D call. This CDR3 is 15 amino acids long. V gave up 7 bases and J gave up 6 bases, with 21 bases separating them. From germline, CDR1 is SEHNR and CDR2 FQNEAQ (reference sequence). CDR3 coding DNA: TGTGCCAGCACCCTCTCGCGGTGGACGCAGAATGGCTACACCTTC. Translated: CASTLSRWTQNGYTF. Looking up the rest from reference TRBV7-9 and TRBJ1-2 gives the full variable domain: DTGVSQNPRHKITKRGQNVTFRCDPISEHNRLYWYRQTLGQGPEFLTYFQNEAQLEKSRLLSDRFSAERPKGSFSTLEIQRTEQGDSAMYLCASTLSRWTQNGYTFGSGTRLTVV.

V usage is TRBV29-1 and J usage is TRBJ1-1; 10 bases line up with TRBD1. J lost 5 bases, V lost 7 bases, and 7 bases had no gene match. The CDR3 has 13 residues. Germline V lookup: CDR1 SQVTM, CDR2 ANQGSEA. In DNA form, the CDR3 reads TGCAGCGCTGCCGGGACAGGGGCTACTGAAGCTTTCTTT. Translated: CSAAGTGATEAFF.

This rearrangement joins TRBV15 to TRBJ1-2; D is uncertain. Germline V gene lookup returns CDR1 LNHNV and CDR2 YYDKDF (reference sequence). Trimming removed 0 bases at V and 8 bases at J, with 10 bases between. The CDR3 is 13 residues long. CDR3 residues: CATSRERLGGYTF. CDR3 in DNA: TGTGCCACCAGCAGAGAGAGACTAGGGGGCTACACCTTC.

This clone was counted a single time. The chain joins TRBV6-5 to TRBJ1-2, with TRBD1 identical over 9 bases. Germline CDR1 MNHEY, CDR2 SVGAGI. J gave up 4 bases and V 8 bases, and 5 bases lay outside the gene matches. The length of the CDR3 is 13 residues. The CDR3 loop reads CASLGQGSYGYTF. CDR3 nucleotide sequence: TGTGCCAGCCTTGGACAGGGGTCCTATGGCTACACCTTC.

This clone was counted a few times. The chain is built from TRBV3-1 (or the pseudogene TRBV3-2) and TRBJ2-2; TRBD1 aligns across 8 bases. Looked up from germline, CDR1 is LGHDT and CDR2 is YNNKEL (reference sequence). The CDR3 is made up of 14 amino acids. Unmatched junction bases numbered 0, after V lost 5 bases and J lost 1 base. For the CDR3, the DNA is TGTGCCAGCAGCGGACAGGGGAACACCGGGGAGCTGTTTTTT. Translated: CASSGQGNTGELFF.

The rearrangement uses TRBV9 and TRBJ1-5; 8 nucleotides align to TRBD1. This CDR3 region has 12 residues. Germline CDR1 and CDR2: SGDLS and YYNGEE. Trimming removed 8 bases from V and 9 bases from J; junction bases left unmatched: 7. The CDR3 sequence is CARGDRPRPQHF. CDR3 coding DNA: TGTGCCAGAGGGGACAGGCCTCGGCCCCAGCATTTT.

The rearrangement uses TRBV19 and TRBJ2-3; D gene unclear. V lost 6 bases, J lost 0 bases, and 10 bases lay in between. The CDR3 is 14 residues long. CDR1 and CDR2 from the germline V gene are LNHDA and SQIVND (reference sequence). For the CDR3, the DNA is TGTGCCAGTAGGGTGCAGGCAAGCACAGATACGCAGTATTTT. This codes for CASRVQASTDTQYF. Together with reference TRBV19 and TRBJ2-3, the CDR3 gives the full variable domain: DGGITQSPKYLFRKEGQNVTLSCEQNLNHDAMYWYRQDPGQGLRLIYYSQIVNDFQKGDIAEGYSVSREKKESFPLTVTSAQKNPTAFYLCASRVQASTDTQYFGPGTRLTVL.

The V call is TRBV6-5, the J call TRBJ2-7, with D unresolved. Germline CDR1 MNHEY, CDR2 SVGAGI. This CDR3 is built from 16 residues. With 1 base removed from V and 3 bases from J, the gap between germline ends came to 16 bases. The CDR3 DNA reads as TGTGCCAGCAGTTACTACGCCGGACGCCCGGACTACGAGCAGTACTTC. Encoded protein: CASSYYAGRPDYEQYF.

V usage is TRBV7-3 and J usage is TRBJ1-2; 8 bases are shared with TRBD1. Germline assignment: CDR1 SGHTA and CDR2 FQGTGA. The length of the CDR3 is 14 residues. Trimming at V came to 4 bases and at J to 5 bases, leaving 6 bases not matched to a gene. CDR3: CASSSGQGPYGYTF. In DNA, the CDR3 is TGTGCCAGCAGCTCCGGACAGGGCCCTTATGGCTACACCTTC.

The chain links TRBV11-2 to TRBJ1-4, with a tentative D call TRBD1 (5 bases). The CDR3 totals 15 residues. Trimming took off 2 bases at V and 4 bases at J, with 11 bases between the two ends. The germline gives CDR1 SGHAT, CDR2 FQNNGV. Here the CDR3 DNA reads TGTGCCAGCAGCTTACAGGGTACTGATAATGAAAAACTGTTTTTT. This codes for CASSLQGTDNEKLFF.

V and J are TRBV4-1 and TRBJ2-3; maybe TRBD2 (6 bases). The CDR3 is 15 residues long. The germline V gene has CDR1 MGHRA and CDR2 YSYEKL. Trimming stripped 3 bases from V and 5 bases from J, with 15 bases between. Written as DNA, the CDR3 is TGCGCCAGCAGCCAGACGGGACTCTCATTAGATACGCAGTATTTT. Its translation is CASSQTGLSLDTQYF.

To note about this clone: The sample carries other DNA sequences with the same CDR3. The chain recombines TRBV7-2 with TRBJ1-4, with a possible D match to TRBD1 (5 bases). CDR1 and CDR2 (germline): SGHTA, FQGNSA. The CDR3 loop spans 13 amino acids. With 8 bases removed from V and 8 bases from J, the gap between germline ends came to 15 bases. This CDR3 is CASCRGAGEKLFF. The CDR3 DNA reads as TGTGCCAGCTGTAGAGGGGCGGGGGAAAAACTGTTTTTT.

This clone was detected only a few times. J is TRBJ2-7 and V is TRBV9; D remains unclear. This CDR3 has 13 residues. Germline CDR1 SGDLS, CDR2 YYNGEE. V was clipped by 4 bases and J by 6 bases, with 14 bases between them. The CDR3 region is CASSPPWSFEQYF. The CDR3 bases are TGTGCCAGCAGCCCTCCGTGGAGTTTCGAGCAGTACTTC.

This rearrangement joins TRBV6-1 to TRBJ1-1; weak D call: TRBD1 (5 bases). CDR1 and CDR2 from the germline V gene are MNHNS and SASEGT. This CDR3 is 14 amino acids long. The germline V and J ends were trimmed by 3 bases and 7 bases, with 15 bases remaining between them. This CDR3 is CASSDPGLDGEAFF. CDR3 in DNA: TGTGCCAGCAGTGATCCAGGGTTGGATGGTGAAGCTTTCTTT.

This chain joins TRBV9 and TRBJ1-2; 7 bases line up with TRBD1. Losses at the gene ends were 0 bases for V and 10 bases for J; bases not matched to a gene: 9. The V gene's germline CDR1 is SGDLS and CDR2 YYNGEE. The CDR3 is 14 residues long. The CDR3 bases are TGTGCCAGCAGCGTAGGACAGGGCACGATCGACTACACCTTC. Protein: CASSVGQGTIDYTF.

The chain combines TRBV9 with TRBJ2-3; 10 nucleotides match TRBD2. Trimming removed 4 bases from V and 0 bases from J; junction bases left unmatched: 8. Germline V gene lookup returns CDR1 SGDLS and CDR2 YYNGEE. CDR3 length: 17 residues. CDR3 sequence reads: CASSPSGGAASTDTQYF. CDR3 in DNA: TGTGCCAGCAGCCCCAGCGGGGGGGCCGCTAGCACAGATACGCAGTATTTT.

V and J are TRBV9 and TRBJ2-3, with unresolved D. Germline CDR1 reads SGDLS; CDR2 reads YYNGEE. The length of the CDR3 is 14 residues. Trimming removed 0 bases from V and 1 base from J, with 6 bases in between. The CDR3 is CASSVDHGTDTQYF. Here the CDR3 DNA reads TGTGCCAGCAGCGTAGATCACGGCACAGATACGCAGTATTTT.

The chain carries TRBV2 and TRBJ2-7; D unclear. V dropped 7 bases and J dropped 2 bases, with 12 bases sitting between them. The CDR3 consists of 13 residues. Germline V gene data show CDR1 as SNHLY and CDR2 as FYNNEI. The CDR3 region is CASIPGSAYEQYF. CDR3 sequence (DNA): TGTGCCAGCATCCCGGGCTCGGCCTACGAGCAGTACTTC.

The rearrangement links TRBV2 to TRBJ1-2, with 10 nucleotides matching TRBD1. The V gene's germline CDR1 is SNHLY and CDR2 FYNNEI. The CDR3 is 17 amino acids. The J segment lost 4 bases and the V segment lost 4 bases, leaving 12 bases of the junction unmatched. DNA for the CDR3: TGTGCCAGCAGTGGTAGCCCCGCGACAGGGGGCCTCTATGGCTACACCTTC. This sequence encodes CASSGSPATGGLYGYTF.